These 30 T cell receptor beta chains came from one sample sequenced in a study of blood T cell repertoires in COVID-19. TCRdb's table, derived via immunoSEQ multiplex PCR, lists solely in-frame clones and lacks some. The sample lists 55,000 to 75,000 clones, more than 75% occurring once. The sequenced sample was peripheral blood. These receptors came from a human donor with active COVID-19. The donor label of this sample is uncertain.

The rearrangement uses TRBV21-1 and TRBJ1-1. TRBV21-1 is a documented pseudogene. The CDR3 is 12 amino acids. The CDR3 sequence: CASSLSYTEAFF. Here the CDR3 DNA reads TGTGCCAGCAGCCTCTCTTACACTGAAGCTTTCTTT.

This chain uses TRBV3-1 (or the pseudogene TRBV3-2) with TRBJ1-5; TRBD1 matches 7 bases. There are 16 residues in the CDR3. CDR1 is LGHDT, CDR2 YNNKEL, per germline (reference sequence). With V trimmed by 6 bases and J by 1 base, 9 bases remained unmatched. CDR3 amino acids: CASRAPRGISNQPQHF. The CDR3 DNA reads TGTGCCAGCAGGGCCCCCAGGGGGATAAGCAATCAGCCCCAGCATTTT.

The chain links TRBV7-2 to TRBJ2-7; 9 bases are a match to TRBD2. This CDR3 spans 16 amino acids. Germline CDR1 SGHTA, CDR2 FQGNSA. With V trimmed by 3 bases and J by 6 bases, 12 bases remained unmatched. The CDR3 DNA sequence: TGTGCCAGCAGCTTTGGGGGTGAGCGGGGGGCTGGCGAGCAGTACTTC. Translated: CASSFGGERGAGEQYF.

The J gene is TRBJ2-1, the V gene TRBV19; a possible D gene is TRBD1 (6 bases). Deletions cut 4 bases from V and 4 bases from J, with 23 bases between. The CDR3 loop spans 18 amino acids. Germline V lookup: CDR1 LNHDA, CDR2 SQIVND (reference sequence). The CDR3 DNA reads TGTGCCAGTAGTAAGGACAGCCGGCGTTGGTCAAGGTACAATGAGCAGTTCTTC. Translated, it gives CASSKDSRRWSRYNEQFF.

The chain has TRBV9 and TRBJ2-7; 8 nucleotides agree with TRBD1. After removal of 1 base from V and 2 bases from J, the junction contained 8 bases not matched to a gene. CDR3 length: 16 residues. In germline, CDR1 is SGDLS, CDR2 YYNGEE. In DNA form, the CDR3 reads TGTGCCAGCAGCGTATTAGGAGGGACAGGAACCTACGAGCAGTACTTC. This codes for CASSVLGGTGTYEQYF.

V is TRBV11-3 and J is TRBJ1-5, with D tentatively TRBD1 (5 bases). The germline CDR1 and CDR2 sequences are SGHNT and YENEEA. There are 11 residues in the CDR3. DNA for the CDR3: TGTGCGGTACGGGGGGATCAGCCCCAGCATTTT. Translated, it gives CAVRGDQPQHF. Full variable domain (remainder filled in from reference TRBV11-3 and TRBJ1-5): EAGVVQSPRYKIIEKKQPVAFWCNPISGHNTLYWYLQNLGQGPELLIRYENEEAVDDSQLPKDRFSAERLKGVDSTLKIQPAELGDSAVYLCAVRGDQPQHFGDGTRLSIL.

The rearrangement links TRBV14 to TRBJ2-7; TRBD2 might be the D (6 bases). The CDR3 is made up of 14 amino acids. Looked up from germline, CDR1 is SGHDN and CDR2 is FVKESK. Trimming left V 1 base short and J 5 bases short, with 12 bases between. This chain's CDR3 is CASSQGTWGDEQYF. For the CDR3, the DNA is TGTGCCAGCAGCCAAGGGACTTGGGGGGACGAGCAGTACTTC. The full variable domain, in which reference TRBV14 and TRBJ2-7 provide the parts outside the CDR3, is EAGVTQFPSHSVIEKGQTVTLRCDPISGHDNLYWYRRVMGKEIKFLLHFVKESKQDESGMPNNRFLAERTGGTYSTLKVQPAELEDSGVYFCASSQGTWGDEQYFGPGTRLTVT.

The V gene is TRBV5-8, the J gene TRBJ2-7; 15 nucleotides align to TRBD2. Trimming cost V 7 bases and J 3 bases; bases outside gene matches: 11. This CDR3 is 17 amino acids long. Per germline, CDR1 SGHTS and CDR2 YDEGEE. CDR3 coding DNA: TGTGCCAGCCTGGGACTAGCGGGAGGAACTAATCTCTACGAGCAGTACTTC. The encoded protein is CASLGLAGGTNLYEQYF.

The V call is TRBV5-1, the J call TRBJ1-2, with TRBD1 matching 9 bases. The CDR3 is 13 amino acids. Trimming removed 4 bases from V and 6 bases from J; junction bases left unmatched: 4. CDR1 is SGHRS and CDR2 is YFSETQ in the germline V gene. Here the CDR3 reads CASSTRTGDGYTF. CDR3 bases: TGCGCCAGCAGCACGCGGACAGGGGATGGCTACACCTTC. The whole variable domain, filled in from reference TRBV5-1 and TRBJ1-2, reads KAGVTQTPRYLIKTRGQQVTLSCSPISGHRSVSWYQQTPGQGLQFLFEYFSETQRNKGNFPGRFSGRQFSNSRSEMNVSTLELGDSALYLCASSTRTGDGYTFGSGTRLTVV.

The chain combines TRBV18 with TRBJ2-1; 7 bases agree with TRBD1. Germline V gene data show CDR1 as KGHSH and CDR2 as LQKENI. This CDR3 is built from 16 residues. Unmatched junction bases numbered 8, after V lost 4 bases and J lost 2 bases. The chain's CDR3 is CASSRSGTATYNEQFF. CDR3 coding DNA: TGTGCCAGCTCACGCTCCGGGACAGCCACCTACAATGAGCAGTTCTTC.

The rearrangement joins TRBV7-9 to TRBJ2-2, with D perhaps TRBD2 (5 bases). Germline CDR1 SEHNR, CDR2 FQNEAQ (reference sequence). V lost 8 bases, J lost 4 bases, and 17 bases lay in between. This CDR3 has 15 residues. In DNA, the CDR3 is TGTGCCAGCCCTAGCCGGTATTTGGGCACCGGGGAGCTGTTTTTT. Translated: CASPSRYLGTGELFF.

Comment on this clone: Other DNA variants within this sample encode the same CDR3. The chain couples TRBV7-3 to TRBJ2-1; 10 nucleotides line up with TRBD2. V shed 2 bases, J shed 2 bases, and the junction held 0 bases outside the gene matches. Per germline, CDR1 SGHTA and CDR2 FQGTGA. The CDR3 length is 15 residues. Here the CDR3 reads CASSLLAGAYNEQFF. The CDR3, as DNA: TGTGCCAGCAGCTTACTAGCGGGGGCCTACAATGAGCAGTTCTTC.

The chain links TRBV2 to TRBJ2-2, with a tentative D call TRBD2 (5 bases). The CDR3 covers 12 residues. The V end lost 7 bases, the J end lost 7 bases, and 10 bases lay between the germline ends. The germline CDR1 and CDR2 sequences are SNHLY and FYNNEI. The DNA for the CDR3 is TGTGCCAGCAACGGGATCGGCGGGGAGCTGTTTTTT. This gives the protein CASNGIGGELFF.

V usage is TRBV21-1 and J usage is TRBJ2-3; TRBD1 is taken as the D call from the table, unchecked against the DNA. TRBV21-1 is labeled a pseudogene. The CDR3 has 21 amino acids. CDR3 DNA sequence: TGTGCCAGCAGCAAAATAACTCCGAGACAGGGTCGTTTGGTGGGCACAGATACGCAGTATTTT. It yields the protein CASSKITPRQGRLVGTDTQYF.

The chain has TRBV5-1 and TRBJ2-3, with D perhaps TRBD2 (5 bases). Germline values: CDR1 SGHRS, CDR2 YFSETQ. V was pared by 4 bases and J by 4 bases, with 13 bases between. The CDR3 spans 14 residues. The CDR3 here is CASSLMRAADTQYF. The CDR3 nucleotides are TGCGCCAGCAGCCTTATGCGGGCCGCAGATACGCAGTATTTT.

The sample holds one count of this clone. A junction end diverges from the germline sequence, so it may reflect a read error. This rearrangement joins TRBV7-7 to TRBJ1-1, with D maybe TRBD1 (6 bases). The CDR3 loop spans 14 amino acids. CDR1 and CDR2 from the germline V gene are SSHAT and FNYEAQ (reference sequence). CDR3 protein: CASRPVQGNTEAFF. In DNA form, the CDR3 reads TGTGCTAGCAGACCGGTACAGGGCAACACTGAAGCTTTCTTT.

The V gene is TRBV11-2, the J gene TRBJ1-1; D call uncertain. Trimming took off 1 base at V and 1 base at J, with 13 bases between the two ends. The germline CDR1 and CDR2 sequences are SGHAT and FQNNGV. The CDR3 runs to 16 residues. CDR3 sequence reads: CASSLALLVGNTEAFF. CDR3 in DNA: TGTGCCAGCAGCTTAGCCCTACTCGTTGGGAACACTGAAGCTTTCTTT.

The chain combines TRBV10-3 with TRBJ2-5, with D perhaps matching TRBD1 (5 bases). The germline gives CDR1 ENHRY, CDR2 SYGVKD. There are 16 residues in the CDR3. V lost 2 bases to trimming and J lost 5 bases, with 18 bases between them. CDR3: CAISEATGYAGETQYF. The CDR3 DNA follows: TGTGCCATCAGTGAGGCAACAGGATACGCAGGGGAGACCCAGTACTTC.

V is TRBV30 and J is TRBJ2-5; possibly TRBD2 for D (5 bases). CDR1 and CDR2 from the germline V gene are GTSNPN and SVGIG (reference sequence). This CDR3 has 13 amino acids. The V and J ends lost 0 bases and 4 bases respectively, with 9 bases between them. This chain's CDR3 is CAWSVKGAETQYF. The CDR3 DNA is TGTGCCTGGAGTGTTAAGGGAGCAGAGACCCAGTACTTC.

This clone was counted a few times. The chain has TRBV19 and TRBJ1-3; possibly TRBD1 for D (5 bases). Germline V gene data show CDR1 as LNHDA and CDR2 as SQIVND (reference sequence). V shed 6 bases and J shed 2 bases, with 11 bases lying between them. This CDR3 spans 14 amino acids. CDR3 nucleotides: TGTGCCAGTAGCGGTACAGGAACTGGAAACACCATATATTTT. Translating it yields CASSGTGTGNTIYF.

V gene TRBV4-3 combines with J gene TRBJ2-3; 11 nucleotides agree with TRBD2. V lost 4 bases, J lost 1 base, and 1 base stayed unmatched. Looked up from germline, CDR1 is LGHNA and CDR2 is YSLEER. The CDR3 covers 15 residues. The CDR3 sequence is CASSLLAGGTDTQYF. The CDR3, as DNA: TGCGCCAGCAGCCTACTAGCGGGAGGCACAGATACGCAGTATTTT.

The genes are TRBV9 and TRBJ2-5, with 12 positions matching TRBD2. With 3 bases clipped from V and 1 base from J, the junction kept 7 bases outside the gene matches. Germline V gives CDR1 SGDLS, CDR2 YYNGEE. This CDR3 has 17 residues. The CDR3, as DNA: TGTGCCAGCAGCGCGGGACTAGCGGGTAATTTCCAAGAGACCCAGTACTTC. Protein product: CASSAGLAGNFQETQYF. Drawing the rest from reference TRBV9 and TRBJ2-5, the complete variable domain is DSGVTQTPKHLITATGQRVTLRCSPRSGDLSVYWYQQSLDQGLQFLIQYYNGEERAKGNILERFSAQQFPDLHSELNLSSLELGDSALYFCASSAGLAGNFQETQYFGPGTRLLVL.

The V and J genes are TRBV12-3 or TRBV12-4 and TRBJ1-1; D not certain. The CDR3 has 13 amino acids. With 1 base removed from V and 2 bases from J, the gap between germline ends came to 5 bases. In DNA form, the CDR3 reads TGTGCCAGCAGTTTAGGGGCTAACACTGAAGCTTTCTTT. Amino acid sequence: CASSLGANTEAFF.

As DNA, the CDR3 is TGTGCCAGCAGCCTTTGGAGCGGGGGTGATACGCAGTATTTT. Translation: CASSLWSGGDTQYF. The rearrangement uses TRBV7-2 and TRBJ2-3; the match to TRBD2 covers 8 bases. This CDR3 comprises 14 residues. Trimming took 5 bases from V and 6 from J; bases not matched to a gene: 7. Germline-derived CDR1 and CDR2 are SGHTA and FQGNSA.

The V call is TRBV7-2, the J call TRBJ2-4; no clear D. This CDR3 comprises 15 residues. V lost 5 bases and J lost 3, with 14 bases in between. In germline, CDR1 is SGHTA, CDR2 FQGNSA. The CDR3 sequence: CASSPPGLDKNIQYF. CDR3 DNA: TGTGCCAGCAGCCCCCCGGGTCTTGACAAAAACATTCAGTACTTC. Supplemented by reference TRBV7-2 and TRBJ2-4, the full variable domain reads GAGVSQSPSNKVTEKGKDVELRCDPISGHTALYWYRQSLGQGLEFLIYFQGNSAPDKSGLPSDRFSAERTGGSVSTLTIQRTQQEDSAVYLCASSPPGLDKNIQYFGAGTRLSVL.

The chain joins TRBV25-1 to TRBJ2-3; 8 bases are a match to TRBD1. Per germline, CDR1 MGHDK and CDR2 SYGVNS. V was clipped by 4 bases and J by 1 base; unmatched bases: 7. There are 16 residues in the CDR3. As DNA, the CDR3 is TGTGCCAGCAGTGTTGCAGGGGGCGCGGGCACAGATACGCAGTATTTT. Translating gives CASSVAGGAGTDTQYF.

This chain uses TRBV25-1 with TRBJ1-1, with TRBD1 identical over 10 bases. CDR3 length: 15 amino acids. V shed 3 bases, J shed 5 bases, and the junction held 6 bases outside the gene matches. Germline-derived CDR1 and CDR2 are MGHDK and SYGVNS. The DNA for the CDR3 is TGTGCCAGCAGTGACAAGGGACAGGGGAGGACTGAAGCTTTCTTT. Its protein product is CASSDKGQGRTEAFF.

CDR3 nucleotides: TGCGCCAGCAGCATAACAGTAAAGACTAGCGGGGGGTCTAGCACAGATACGCAGTATTTT. This encodes CASSITVKTSGGSSTDTQYF. The chain couples TRBV5-1 to TRBJ2-3, with TRBD2 matching 13 bases. CDR1 is SGHRS and CDR2 is YFSETQ in the germline V gene. J was trimmed by 0 bases and V by 4 bases; bases with no gene match: 14. The CDR3 is made up of 20 amino acids.

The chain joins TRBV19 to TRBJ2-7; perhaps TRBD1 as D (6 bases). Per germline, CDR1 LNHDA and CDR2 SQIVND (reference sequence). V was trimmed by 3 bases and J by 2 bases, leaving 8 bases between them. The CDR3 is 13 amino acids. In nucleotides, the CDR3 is TGTGCCAGTAGTATGGGGGACACCTACGAGCAGTACTTC. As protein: CASSMGDTYEQYF.

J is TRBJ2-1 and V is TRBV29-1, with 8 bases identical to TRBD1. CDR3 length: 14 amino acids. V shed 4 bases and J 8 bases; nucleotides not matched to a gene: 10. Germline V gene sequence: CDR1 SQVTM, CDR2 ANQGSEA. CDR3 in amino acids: CSVVWQGATDEQFF. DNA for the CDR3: TGCAGCGTTGTTTGGCAGGGGGCGACCGATGAGCAGTTCTTC.